Listed below are T cell receptor beta chains from one sample, sequenced in a study of shared clonotypes between healthy human individuals. Sequenced by immunoSEQ multiplex PCR; TCRdb stores in-frame clones only, minus some. Found here are 2.3 million or so clones, more than 80% of them singletons; the top ten hold about 0.37%. The sample was naive CD4+ T cells from PBMCs. Receptor source: a man aged 18-30 years in good health. Some clones in this sample may be carry-over from other donors' samples. Each CDR3 is given with its conserved first and last residue. A D gene is named only where the DNA matches it firmly. Expanded clones are given a class, and other clones once, few, many or no size at all.

>TRBV28|few|.
CASSLSARHTEAFF
>TRBV5-1|.|.
CASSFSGTGNTIYF
>TRBV7-3|.|TRBD1
CASSLRGTGEETQYF
>TRBV27|.|TRBD2
CASSLWGLAGGIYNEQFF
>TRBV5-6|.|.
CASSPLDSYGYTF
>TRBV30|.|.
CAWSSAVYEQYF
>TRBV9|.|TRBD2
CASSPRLAGSYNEQFF
>TRBV6-1|.|TRBD1
CASSEAPSGTGYQGNTIYF
>TRBV30|.|.
CAWSAWTDYGYTF
>TRBV7-2|.|TRBD1
CASSPRGQGDTEAFF
>TRBV6-1|.|.
CASTLGFNEGYGYTF
>TRBV6-6|.|.
CASSYGLAAAYEQYF
>TRBV29-1|.|.
CSVGNKLSTDTQYF
>TRBV6-1|.|TRBD2
CASSDKLAGGPHEQFF
>TRBV5-1|.|.
CASSLVGGGQPQHF
>TRBV7-8|.|.
CASSLSWKETQYF
>TRBV6-1|.|.
CASSVAGVPYEQYF
>TRBV27|.|TRBD1
CASSTFGQGRTEAFF
>TRBV4-1|.|.
CASSHPLGPQHF
>TRBV6-6|.|TRBD1
CASSRDRGYEQYF
>TRBV29-1|once|.
CSVGTGYGYTF
>TRBV9|.|.
CASSVGTHQPQHF
>TRBV7-2|.|.
CASSILGGEQYF
>TRBV19|once|TRBD1
CASNHRVPAGGGQPQHF
>TRBV15|.|.
CATSRGPGVLGSYEQYF
>TRBV4-1|.|TRBD2
CASSLLAGVTGANVLTF
>TRBV2|once|.
CASEETRSTDTQYF
>TRBV11-2|few|TRBD1
CASSFTGQGAFF